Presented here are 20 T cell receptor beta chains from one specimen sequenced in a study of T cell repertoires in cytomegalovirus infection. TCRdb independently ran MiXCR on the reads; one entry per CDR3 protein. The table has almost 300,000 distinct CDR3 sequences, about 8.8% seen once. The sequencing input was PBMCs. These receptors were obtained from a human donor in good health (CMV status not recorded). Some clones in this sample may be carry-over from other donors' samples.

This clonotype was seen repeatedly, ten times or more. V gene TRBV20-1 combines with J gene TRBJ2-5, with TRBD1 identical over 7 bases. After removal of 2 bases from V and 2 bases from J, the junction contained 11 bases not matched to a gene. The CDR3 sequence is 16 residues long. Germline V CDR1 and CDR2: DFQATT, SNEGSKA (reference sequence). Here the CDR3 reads CSARNTGWDRQETQYF. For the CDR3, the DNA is TGCAGTGCTAGAAATACTGGCTGGGACAGACAAGAGACCCAGTACTTC.

The DNA of the CDR3 is TGCAGTGCTAGCTCAGGCGACCAGCCCCAGCATTTT. Its protein is CSASSGDQPQHF. The chain has TRBV20-1 and TRBJ1-5; D gene uncertain. The CDR3 loop spans 12 amino acids. V lost 3 bases and J 7 bases, leaving 10 bases between the germline ends. The germline CDR1 and CDR2 sequences are DFQATT and SNEGSKA (reference sequence).

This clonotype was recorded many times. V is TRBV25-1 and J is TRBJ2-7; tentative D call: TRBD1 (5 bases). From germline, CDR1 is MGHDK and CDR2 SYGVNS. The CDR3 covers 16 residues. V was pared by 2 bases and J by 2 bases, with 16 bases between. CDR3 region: CASSEATQGGTYEQYF. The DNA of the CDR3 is TGTGCCAGCAGTGAAGCGACCCAGGGTGGGACCTACGAGCAGTACTTC.

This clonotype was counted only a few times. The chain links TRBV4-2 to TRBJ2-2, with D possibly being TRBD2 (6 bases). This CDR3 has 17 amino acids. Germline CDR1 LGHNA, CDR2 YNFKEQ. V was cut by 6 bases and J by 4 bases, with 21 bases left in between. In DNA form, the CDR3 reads TGTGCCAGCAGTAGGACGTCGGGAGCCGAACGCACCGGGGAGCTGTTTTTT. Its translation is CASSRTSGAERTGELFF.

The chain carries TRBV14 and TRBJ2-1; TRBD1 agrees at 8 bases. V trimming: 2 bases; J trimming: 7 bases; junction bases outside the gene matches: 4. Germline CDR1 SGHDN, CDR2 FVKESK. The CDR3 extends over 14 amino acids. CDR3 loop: CASSQQGAGNEQFF. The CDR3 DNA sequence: TGTGCCAGCAGCCAACAGGGGGCGGGGAATGAGCAGTTCTTC.

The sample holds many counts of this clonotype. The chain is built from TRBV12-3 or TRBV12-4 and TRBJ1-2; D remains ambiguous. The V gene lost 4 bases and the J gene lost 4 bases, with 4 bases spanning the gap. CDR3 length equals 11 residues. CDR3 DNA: TGTGCCAGCAGTTCGGGCTATGGCTACACCTTC. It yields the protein CASSSGYGYTF.

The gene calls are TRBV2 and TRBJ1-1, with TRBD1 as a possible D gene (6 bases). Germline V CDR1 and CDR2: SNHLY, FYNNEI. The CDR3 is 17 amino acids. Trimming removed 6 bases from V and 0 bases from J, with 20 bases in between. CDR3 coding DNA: TGTGCCAGCAGCCTAAGGGGGGGGGAAATAATGAACACTGAAGCTTTCTTT. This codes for CASSLRGGEIMNTEAFF.

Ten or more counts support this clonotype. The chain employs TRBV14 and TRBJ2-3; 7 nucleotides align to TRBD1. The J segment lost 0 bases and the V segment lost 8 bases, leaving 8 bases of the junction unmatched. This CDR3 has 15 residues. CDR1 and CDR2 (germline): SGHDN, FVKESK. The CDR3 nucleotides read TGTGCCAGCCCGTCCGGGACAGCAAGCACAGATACGCAGTATTTT. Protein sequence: CASPSGTASTDTQYF.

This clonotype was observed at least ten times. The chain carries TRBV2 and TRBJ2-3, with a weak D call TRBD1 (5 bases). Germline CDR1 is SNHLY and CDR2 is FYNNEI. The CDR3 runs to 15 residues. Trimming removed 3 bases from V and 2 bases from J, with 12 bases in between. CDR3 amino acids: CASSDEAGYTDTQYF. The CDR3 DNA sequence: TGTGCCAGCAGTGATGAGGCAGGGTACACAGATACGCAGTATTTT.

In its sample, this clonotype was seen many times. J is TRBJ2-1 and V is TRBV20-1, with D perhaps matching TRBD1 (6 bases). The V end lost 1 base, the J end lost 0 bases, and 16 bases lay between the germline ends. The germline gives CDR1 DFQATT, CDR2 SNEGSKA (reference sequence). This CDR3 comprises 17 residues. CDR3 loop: CSARGVGRGGSYNEQFF. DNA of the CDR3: TGCAGTGCTAGAGGAGTGGGAAGAGGGGGCTCCTACAATGAGCAGTTCTTC.

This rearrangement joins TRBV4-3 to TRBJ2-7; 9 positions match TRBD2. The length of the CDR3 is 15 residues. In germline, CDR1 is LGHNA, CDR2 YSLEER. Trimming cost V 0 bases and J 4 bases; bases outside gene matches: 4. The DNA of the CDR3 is TGCGCCAGCAGCCAAGAGGGGCGGGGGGGTTACGAGCAGTACGTC. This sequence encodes CASSQEGRGGYEQYV.

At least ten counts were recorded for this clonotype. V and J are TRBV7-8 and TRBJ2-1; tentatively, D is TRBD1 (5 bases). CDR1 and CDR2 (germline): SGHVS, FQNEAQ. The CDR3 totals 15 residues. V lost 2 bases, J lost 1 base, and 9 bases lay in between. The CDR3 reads CASSLQGLSYNEQFF. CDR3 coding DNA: TGTGCCAGCAGCTTACAGGGATTATCCTACAATGAGCAGTTCTTC.

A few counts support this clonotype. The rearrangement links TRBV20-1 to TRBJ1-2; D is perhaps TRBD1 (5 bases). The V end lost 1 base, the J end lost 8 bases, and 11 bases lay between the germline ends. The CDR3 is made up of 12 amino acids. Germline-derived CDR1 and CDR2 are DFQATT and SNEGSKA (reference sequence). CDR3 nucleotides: TGCAGTGCTAGAGGGGACGTAGAAGGCTACACCTTC. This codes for CSARGDVEGYTF.

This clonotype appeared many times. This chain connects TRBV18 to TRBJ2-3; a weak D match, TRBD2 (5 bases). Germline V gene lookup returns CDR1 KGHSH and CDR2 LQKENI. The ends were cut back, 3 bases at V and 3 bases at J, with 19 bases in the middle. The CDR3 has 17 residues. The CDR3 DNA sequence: TGTGCCAGCTCACCCCCTCGGTACGGGGAAGAAACAGATACGCAGTATTTT. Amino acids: CASSPPRYGEETDTQYF. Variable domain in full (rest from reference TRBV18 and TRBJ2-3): NAGVMQNPRHLVRRRGQEARLRCSPMKGHSHVYWYRQLPEEGLKFMVYLQKENIIDESGMPKERFSAEFPKEGPSILRIQQVVRGDSAAYFCASSPPRYGEETDTQYFGPGTRLTVL.

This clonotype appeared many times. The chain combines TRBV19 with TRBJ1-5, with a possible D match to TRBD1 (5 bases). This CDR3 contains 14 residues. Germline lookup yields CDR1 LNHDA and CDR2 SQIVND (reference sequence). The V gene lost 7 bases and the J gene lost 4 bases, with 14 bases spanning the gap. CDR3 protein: CASTDSGVNQPQHF. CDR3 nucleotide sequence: TGTGCCAGTACCGACAGTGGGGTGAATCAGCCCCAGCATTTT.

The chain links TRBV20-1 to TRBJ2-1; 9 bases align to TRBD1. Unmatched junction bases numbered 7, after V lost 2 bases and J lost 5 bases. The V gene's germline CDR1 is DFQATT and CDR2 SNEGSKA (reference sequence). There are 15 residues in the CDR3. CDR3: CSARKPGTGNNEQFF. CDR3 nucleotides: TGCAGTGCTAGAAAGCCCGGGACAGGGAACAATGAGCAGTTCTTC.

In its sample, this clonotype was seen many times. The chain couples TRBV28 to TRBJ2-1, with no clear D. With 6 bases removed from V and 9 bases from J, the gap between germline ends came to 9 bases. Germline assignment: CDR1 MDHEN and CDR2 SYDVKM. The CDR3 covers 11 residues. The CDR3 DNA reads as TGTGCCAGCAGCCCCCATTTTGAGCAGTTCTTC. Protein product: CASSPHFEQFF.

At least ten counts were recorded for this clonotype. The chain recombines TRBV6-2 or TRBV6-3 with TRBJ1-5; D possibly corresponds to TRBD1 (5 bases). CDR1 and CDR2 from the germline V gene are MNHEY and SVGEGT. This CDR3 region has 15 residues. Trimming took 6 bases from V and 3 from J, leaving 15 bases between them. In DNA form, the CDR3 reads TGTGCCAGCAGCTCAGACAGCCTTCTCAATCAGCCCCAGCATTTT. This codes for CASSSDSLLNQPQHF.

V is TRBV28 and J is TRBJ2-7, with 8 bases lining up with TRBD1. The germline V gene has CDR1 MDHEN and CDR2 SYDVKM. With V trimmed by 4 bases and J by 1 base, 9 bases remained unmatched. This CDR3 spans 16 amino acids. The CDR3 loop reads CASSSGQGFTSYEQYV. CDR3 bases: TGTGCCAGCAGTTCCGGACAGGGATTTACTTCCTACGAGCAGTACGTC.

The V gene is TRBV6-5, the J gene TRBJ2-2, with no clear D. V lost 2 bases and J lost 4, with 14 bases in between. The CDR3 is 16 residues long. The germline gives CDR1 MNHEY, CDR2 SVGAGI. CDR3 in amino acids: CASSYGKRDRTGELFF. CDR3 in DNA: TGTGCCAGCAGTTACGGCAAAAGGGATCGCACCGGGGAGCTGTTTTTT.